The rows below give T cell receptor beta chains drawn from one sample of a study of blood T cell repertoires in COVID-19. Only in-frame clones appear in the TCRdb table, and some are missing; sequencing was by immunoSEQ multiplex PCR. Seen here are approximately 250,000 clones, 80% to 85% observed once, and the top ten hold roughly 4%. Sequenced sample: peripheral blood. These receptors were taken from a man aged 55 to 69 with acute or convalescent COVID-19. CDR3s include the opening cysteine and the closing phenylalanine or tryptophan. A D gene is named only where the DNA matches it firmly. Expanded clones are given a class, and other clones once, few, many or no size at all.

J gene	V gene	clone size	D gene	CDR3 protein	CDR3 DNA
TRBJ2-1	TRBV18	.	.	CASSPPERRSYNEQFF	TGTGCCAGCTCACCACCGGAGCGGCGGTCCTACAATGAGCAGTTCTTC
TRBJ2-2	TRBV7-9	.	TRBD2	CASSQLTSLGTGELFF	TGTGCCAGCAGCCAACTGACTAGCCTGGGGACCGGGGAGCTGTTTTTT
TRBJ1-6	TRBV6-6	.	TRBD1	CASRNDREAHNSPLHF	TGTGCCAGCAGAAATGACAGGGAGGCGCATAATTCACCCCTCCACTTT
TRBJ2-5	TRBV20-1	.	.	CSASDERQETQYF	TGCAGTGCTAGTGATGAGAGACAAGAGACCCAGTACTTC
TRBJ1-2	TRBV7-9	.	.	CASSLGPGNYGYTF	TGTGCCAGCAGCTTAGGGCCGGGTAACTATGGCTACACCTTC
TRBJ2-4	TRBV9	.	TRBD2	CASSVGISGSAKNIQYF	TGTGCCAGCAGCGTAGGTATTAGCGGGAGTGCCAAAAACATTCAGTACTTC
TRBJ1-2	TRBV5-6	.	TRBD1	CASSLATGQIIYGYTF	TGTGCCAGCAGCTTGGCCACGGGACAGATAATCTATGGCTACACCTTC
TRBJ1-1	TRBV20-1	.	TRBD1	CSARDRGRAFF	TGCAGTGCTAGGGACAGGGGGAGGGCTTTCTTT
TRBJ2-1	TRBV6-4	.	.	CASSASGLVGQFF	TGTGCCAGCAGTGCATCGGGACTGGTGGGGCAGTTCTTC
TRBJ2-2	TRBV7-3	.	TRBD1	CASSLMGQGATGELFF	TGTGCCAGCAGCCTTATGGGACAGGGGGCCACCGGGGAGCTGTTTTTT
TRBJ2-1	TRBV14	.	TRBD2	CASSQDPTSGHNEQFF	TGTGCCAGCAGCCAAGACCCCACTAGCGGGCACAATGAGCAGTTCTTC
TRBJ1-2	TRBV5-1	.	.	CASSLGQGTNYGYTF	TGCGCCAGCAGCTTGGGGCAGGGGACCAACTATGGCTACACCTTC
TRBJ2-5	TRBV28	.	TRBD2	CASSTRLAGGFRETQYF	TGTGCCAGCAGTACCCGACTAGCGGGAGGATTTCGGGAGACCCAGTACTTC
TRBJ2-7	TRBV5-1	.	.	CASSLAVRGRVYEQYF	TGCGCCAGCAGCTTGGCCGTCAGGGGTCGGGTCTACGAGCAGTACTTC
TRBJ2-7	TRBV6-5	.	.	CASTLGHRYEQYF	TGTGCCAGCACCCTCGGACACCGCTACGAGCAGTACTTC
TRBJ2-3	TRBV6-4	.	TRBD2	CASSQFPGLAGLDTQYF	TGTGCCAGCAGCCAATTCCCGGGACTAGCGGGATTAGATACGCAGTATTTT
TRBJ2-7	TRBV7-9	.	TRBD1	CASSPGGTGNYEQYF	TGTGCCAGCAGCCCCGGGGGGACAGGGAACTACGAGCAGTACTTC
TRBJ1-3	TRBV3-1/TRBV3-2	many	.	CASSPNPGVFGNTIYF	TGTGCCAGCAGTCCTAACCCAGGGGTCTTTGGAAACACCATATATTTT
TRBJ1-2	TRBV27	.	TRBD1	CASSLTGQGIGYTF	TGTGCCAGCAGTTTAACGGGACAGGGGATAGGCTACACCTTC
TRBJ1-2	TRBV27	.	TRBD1	CASSIDRDYGYTF	TGTGCCAGCAGTATCGACAGGGACTATGGCTACACCTTC
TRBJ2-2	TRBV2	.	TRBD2	CASKGDSGTIMTGELFF	TGTGCCAGCAAGGGGGATAGCGGGACAATAATGACCGGGGAGCTGTTTTTT
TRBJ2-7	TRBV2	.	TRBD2	CASIFGTSGNEQYF	TGTGCCAGCATTTTCGGGACTAGCGGGAACGAGCAGTACTTC
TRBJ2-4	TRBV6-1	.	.	CASSDTGDSQNIQYF	TGTGCCAGCAGTGATACGGGGGACAGCCAAAACATTCAGTACTTC
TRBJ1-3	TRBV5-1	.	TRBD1	CASSLIPGQASGNTIYF	TGCGCCAGCAGCTTGATTCCGGGACAGGCCTCTGGAAACACCATATATTTT
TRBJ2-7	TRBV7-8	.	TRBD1	CASSGTGTGSNEQYF	TGTGCCAGCAGCGGAACCGGGACAGGGAGCAACGAGCAGTACTTC
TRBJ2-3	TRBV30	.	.	CAWGSSTDTQYF	TGTGCCTGGGGGAGCAGCACAGATACGCAGTATTTT
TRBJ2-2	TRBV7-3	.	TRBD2	CASKQRTSGRMNTGELFF	TGTGCCAGCAAGCAAAGGACTAGCGGGAGGATGAACACCGGGGAGCTGTTTTTT
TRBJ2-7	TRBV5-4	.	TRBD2	CASSRGLAAFGEQYF	TGTGCCAGCAGCAGAGGACTAGCGGCCTTCGGGGAGCAGTACTTC
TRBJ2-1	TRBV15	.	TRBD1	CATSRAGQGNEQFF	TGTGCCACCAGCAGAGCCGGACAGGGCAATGAGCAGTTCTTC
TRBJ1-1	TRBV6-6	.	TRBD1	CASNIQGTEAFF	TGTGCCAGCAACATACAGGGGACTGAAGCTTTCTTT
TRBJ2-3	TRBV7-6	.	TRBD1	CASSSTGTLTDTQYF	TGTGCCAGCAGCTCGACAGGGACCCTCACAGATACGCAGTATTTT
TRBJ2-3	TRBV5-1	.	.	CASSWIAAGTDTQYF	TGCGCCAGCAGCTGGATAGCGGCGGGCACAGATACGCAGTATTTT
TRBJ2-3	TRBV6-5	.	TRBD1	CASSYSDRGRTDTQYF	TGTGCCAGCAGTTACTCGGACAGGGGACGCACAGATACGCAGTATTTT
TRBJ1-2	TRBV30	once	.	CAWSRYRDYGYTF	TGTGCCTGGAGTCGGTACAGGGACTATGGCTACACCTTC
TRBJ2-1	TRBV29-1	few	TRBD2	CSAQLAGAWEQFF	TGCAGCGCTCAACTAGCGGGAGCTTGGGAGCAGTTCTTC
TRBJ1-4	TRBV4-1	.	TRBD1	CASSQDRGRGHEKLFF	TGCGCCAGCAGCCAAGACCGAGGCAGGGGGCATGAAAAACTGTTTTTT
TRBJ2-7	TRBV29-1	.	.	CSASGRAGSYEQYF	TGCAGCGCAAGTGGAAGGGCGGGATCCTACGAGCAGTACTTC
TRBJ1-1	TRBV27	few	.	CASSPGRSGTEAFF	TGTGCCAGCAGCCCGGGGAGGTCGGGCACTGAAGCTTTCTTT
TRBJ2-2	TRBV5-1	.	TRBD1	CASSSDRAGTGELFF	TGCGCCAGCAGCAGCGACAGGGCAGGCACCGGGGAGCTGTTTTTT
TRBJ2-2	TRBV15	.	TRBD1	CATSRALGTGNTGELFF	TGTGCCACCAGCAGAGCTCTAGGGACAGGGAACACCGGGGAGCTGTTTTTT
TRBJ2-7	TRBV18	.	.	CASSPSVLNEQYF	TGTGCCAGCTCACCTAGCGTCCTTAACGAGCAGTACTTC
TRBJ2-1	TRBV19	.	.	CASSIERTLVGNEQFF	TGTGCCAGTAGTATAGAGAGGACACTCGTGGGCAATGAGCAGTTCTTC
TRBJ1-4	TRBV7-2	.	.	CASSLGPETNEKLFF	TGTGCCAGCAGCTTAGGGCCAGAAACTAATGAAAAACTGTTTTTT
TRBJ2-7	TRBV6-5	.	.	CASSSDPTGQRDEQYF	TGTGCCAGCAGTTCCGACCCGACGGGACAGCGGGACGAGCAGTACTTC
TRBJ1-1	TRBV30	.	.	CAWSVRGFYTEAFF	TGTGCCTGGAGTGTACGGGGATTTTACACTGAAGCTTTCTTT
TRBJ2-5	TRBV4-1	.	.	CASSQGGTTNSAETQYF	TGCGCCAGCAGCCAAGGTGGGACAACCAACAGTGCGGAGACCCAGTACTTC
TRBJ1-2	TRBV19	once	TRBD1	CASSSDPRDRGHYGYTF	TGTGCCAGTAGTTCGGACCCCCGAGACAGGGGGCACTATGGCTACACCTTC
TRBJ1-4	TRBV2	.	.	CASSVAGRNEKLFF	TGTGCCAGCAGTGTGGCAGGCCGTAATGAAAAACTGTTTTTT
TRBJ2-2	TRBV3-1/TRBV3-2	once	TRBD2	CASSVLSGRANTGELFF	TGTGCCAGCAGCGTACTTAGCGGGAGGGCGAACACCGGGGAGCTGTTTTTT
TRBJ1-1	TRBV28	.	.	CASRGQTNTEAFF	TGTGCCAGCAGGGGCCAGACAAACACTGAAGCTTTCTTT
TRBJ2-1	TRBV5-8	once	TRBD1	CASSFGQDSYNEQFF	TGTGCCAGCAGCTTCGGACAGGACTCCTACAATGAGCAGTTCTTC
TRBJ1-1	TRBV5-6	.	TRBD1	CASRRTGFGYTEAFF	TGTGCCAGCAGGAGGACAGGCTTTGGGTACACTGAAGCTTTCTTT
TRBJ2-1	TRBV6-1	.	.	CASSDRAAYNEQFF	TGTGCCAGCAGTGACAGGGCTGCCTACAATGAGCAGTTCTTC
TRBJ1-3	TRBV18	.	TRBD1	CASSVTTGPGNTIYF	TGTGCCAGCTCGGTAACGACAGGGCCTGGAAACACCATATATTTT